This T cell receptor beta chain was sequenced in a study of shared T cell receptors in the human thymus. The assay was immunoSEQ multiplex PCR, and TCRdb's table has in-frame clones only and misses some. The sample includes 450,000 to 650,000 clones, about 84% of them seen just once. With 5 bases clipped from V and 7 bases from J, the junction kept 9 bases outside the gene matches. Germline loops: CDR1 SGHDT, CDR2 YYEEEE. There are 14 residues in the CDR3. This clone has more than one count but fewer than ten. In addition, the sample was reused for a study of human thymus T cells.

The sequence derives from a boy in the first two years of life with a congenital heart defect. The specimen was thymocytes. The rearrangement joins TRBV5-6 to TRBJ1-3; the match to TRBD1 covers 7 bases. CDR3 residues: CASSLDRVLNTIYF. The CDR3 coding sequence is TGTGCCAGCAGTCTAGACAGGGTCCTTAACACCATATATTTT.